Each of the 14 T cell receptor beta chains below was sequenced from the same sample in a study of tumor and adjacent non-tumor tissue in lung cancer (dated by TCRdb to the late 2010s). Bulk unsorted tissue served as the source for RNA extraction, and RNA quality was assessed using a NanoDrop ND-1000 and an Agilent 2100. The library came from multiplex PCR. TCRdb records Illumina HiSeq 2500 as the sequencer. Following protocols modified from ARM-PCR, the researchers constructed TCRbeta libraries through three rounds of nested PCR with primers (Table S4). TCRdb reprocessing: public reads trimmed at Q25 with fastp, clones called with MiXCR, in-frame beta chains kept. CDR3 protein sequences are deduplicated, and each keeps its most common genes and DNA. The sample contains 85,000 to 100,000 distinct CDR3 sequences, approximately 70% of them found a single time. 18% of the sample is held by the ten biggest clonotypes.

Sequenced: lung tumor tissue. The receptors shown here come from a man aged 55-75 years with non-small cell lung cancer.

To note about this clonotype: The junction does not match germline at one end; this may be a read error. This CDR3 is CASSQDRARQETRYF. The CDR3 nucleotides read TGCGCCAGCAGCCAAGATCGGGCAAGGCAAGAGACCCGGTACTTC. The rearrangement joins TRBV4-1 to TRBJ2-5; D unclear. This CDR3 is 15 amino acids long. Looked up from germline, CDR1 is MGHRA and CDR2 is YSYEKL.

About this clonotype: The junction and the germline gene differ at one end; a read error may be behind it. The chain carries TRBV6-1 and TRBJ1-5; D remains ambiguous. The germline gives CDR1 MNHNS, CDR2 SASEGT. The CDR3 has 11 residues. CDR3 protein: CASRTNQSHHF. CDR3 sequence (DNA): TGTGCCAGCAGAACCAATCAGTCCCATCATTTT.

The chain is built from TRBV11-3 and TRBJ1-1; D gene unclear. Trimming cost V 1 base and J 1 base, with 7 bases left between them. The CDR3 covers 14 residues. The germline gives CDR1 SGHNT, CDR2 YENEEA. CDR3 amino acids: CASSLGPTNTEAFF. The CDR3 nucleotides are TGTGCCAGCAGCTTAGGGCCAACGAACACTGAAGCTTTCTTT.

The chain uses TRBV6-1 and TRBJ1-4; maybe TRBD1 (5 bases). V lost 3 bases and J lost 3, with 23 bases in between. CDR3 size: 19 residues. Germline values: CDR1 MNHNS, CDR2 SASEGT. This CDR3 reads CASSDLRIGVRVSNEKLFF. In DNA, the CDR3 is TGTGCCAGCAGTGATCTAAGGATAGGGGTGCGGGTTTCTAATGAAAAACTGTTTTTT.

Points on this clonotype: One end of the junction does not line up with germline, which may come from a read error. The V gene is TRBV5-1, the J gene TRBJ2-3; 8 bases map to TRBD1. CDR1 is SGHRS and CDR2 is YFSETQ in the germline V gene. The CDR3 is made up of 19 amino acids. Here the CDR3 reads CTSSFSIIPGQEDTDTQYF. CDR3 DNA: TGCACCAGCAGCTTCTCAATCATACCGGGACAGGAGGACACAGATACGCAGTATTTT.

This clonotype was counted between two and nine times. A much larger clone is a single base away; this may be a read error. The chain uses TRBV10-3 and TRBJ2-7, with no clear D. The CDR3 covers 14 residues. Germline V gives CDR1 ENHRY, CDR2 SYGVKD. As DNA, the CDR3 is TGTGCCATCAGTGGCCAGAAAGGGTTGGTCGAGCAGCACTTC. Protein sequence: CAISGQKGLVEQHF.

This chain connects TRBV11-3 to TRBJ2-5; tentatively, D is TRBD1 or TRBD2 (5 bases each). The germline V gene has CDR1 SGHNT and CDR2 YENEEA. This CDR3 spans 14 amino acids. For the CDR3, the DNA is TGTGGCGGCAGCCCCCGAGGTTGGGACGAGACCCAGTACTTC. It encodes CGGSPRGWDETQYF.

With regard to this clonotype: No conserved phenylalanine or tryptophan is present at the end of the CDR3, so a read error is the likely explanation. The V call is TRBV7-8, the J call TRBJ2-1; 7 nucleotides match TRBD2. V was pared by 3 bases and J by 6 bases, with 17 bases of the junction left unmatched. The CDR3 extends over 18 amino acids. Per germline, CDR1 SGHVS and CDR2 FQNEAQ. The CDR3 sequence is CASSFFTSIGEGGNEQFS. Here the CDR3 DNA reads TGTGCCAGCAGCTTTTTTACCTCTATTGGGGAGGGTGGCAATGAGCAGTTCTCC.

This clonotype was seen once. A much larger clone differs by one base, so this may be a read error. This chain uses TRBV18 with TRBJ2-5, with 8 bases matching TRBD1. This CDR3 comprises 15 residues. Germline V gene sequence: CDR1 KGHSH, CDR2 LQKENI. The CDR3 loop is CASSPTLGQGETQHF. CDR3 DNA: TGTGCCAGCTCACCGACGTTAGGACAGGGAGAGACCCAGCACTTC.

Concerning this clonotype itself: The conserved closing phenylalanine or tryptophan is absent in this CDR3, likely reflecting a read error. The DNA is omitted, as the CDR3 cannot be located on it reliably, and the CDR3 follows TCRdb's listing. The chain uses TRBV6-1 and TRBJ1-5; TRBD1 is the table's D call, not checked against the DNA. Germline values: CDR1 MNHNS, CDR2 SASEGT. The CDR3 length equals 17 residues, ends included. CDR3 region: CASSDSLRTGGAGPQLS.

In the case of this clonotype: The germline gene is not matched at one end of the junction; a read error may be the cause. The rearrangement links TRBV6-5 to TRBJ2-7; 9 bases are a match to TRBD1. The CDR3 has 15 amino acids. From germline, CDR1 is MNHEY and CDR2 SVGAGI. The CDR3 DNA reads as TGTGCCAGCAATTACTCAGGGACAGGGAATTACGAGCAGTACTTC. This encodes CASNYSGTGNYEQYF.

Turning to this clonotype: One end of the junction fails to match germline, which may point to a read error. The rearrangement joins TRBV4-3 to TRBJ1-5, with D possibly matching TRBD1 (5 bases). The CDR3 runs to 16 residues. Germline values: CDR1 LGHNA, CDR2 YSLEER. The CDR3 loop reads CASGQDWGGWVKPQHF. CDR3 DNA: TGCGCCAGCGGCCAAGATTGGGGGGGGTGGGTAAAGCCGCAGCATTTT.

A word on this clonotype: One end of the junction fails to match germline, which may point to a read error. The chain carries TRBV7-8 and TRBJ2-5, with 7 bases that match TRBD1. The CDR3 sequence is 18 residues long. Germline V CDR1 and CDR2: SGHVS, FQNEAQ. The CDR3 region is CASSLAGVSDRDAETQHF. In DNA, the CDR3 is TGTGCCAGCAGCTTAGCTGGGGTTTCCGACAGGGACGCCGAGACCCAGCACTTC.

Comment on this clonotype: The junction departs from the called germline gene at one end, perhaps through a read error. The V and J genes are TRBV7-8 and TRBJ2-7, with no clear D. Germline V lookup: CDR1 SGHVS, CDR2 FQNEAQ. The CDR3 has 16 amino acids. The CDR3: CVSSPGPDLVNYEQYF. As DNA, the CDR3 is TGTGTCAGCAGCCCAGGCCCCGACCTCGTTAACTACGAGCAGTACTTC.